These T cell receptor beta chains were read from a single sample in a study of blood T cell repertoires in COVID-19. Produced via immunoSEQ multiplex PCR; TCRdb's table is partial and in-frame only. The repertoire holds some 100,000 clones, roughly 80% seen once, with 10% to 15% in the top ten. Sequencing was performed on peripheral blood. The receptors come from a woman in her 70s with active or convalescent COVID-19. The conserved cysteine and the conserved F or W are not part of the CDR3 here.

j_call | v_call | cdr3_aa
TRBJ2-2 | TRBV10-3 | ATRQGANTGELF
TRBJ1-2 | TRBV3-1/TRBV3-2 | ASSPWTGKPSNYGYT
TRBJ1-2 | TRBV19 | ASSKETGAYNGYT
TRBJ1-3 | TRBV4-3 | ASSHTGTGSGNTIY
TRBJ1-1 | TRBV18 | ASSPGQVQNTEAF
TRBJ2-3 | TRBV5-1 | ASSPTGGPRADTQY
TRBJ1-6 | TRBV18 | ASSVDRADNSPLH
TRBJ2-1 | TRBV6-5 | ASSSRQGRF
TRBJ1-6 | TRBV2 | ASNSQGNNSPLH
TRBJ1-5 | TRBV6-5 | ASGPEPQH
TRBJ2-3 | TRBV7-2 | ASSAGALTDTQY
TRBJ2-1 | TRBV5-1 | ASSYIAGSNEQF
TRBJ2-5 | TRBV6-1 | ASSEAIFGGGTKETQY
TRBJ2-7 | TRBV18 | ASSPQSYEQY
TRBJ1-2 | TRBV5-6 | ASSLDRGAGYT
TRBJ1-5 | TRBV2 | ASSEGRGGQPQH
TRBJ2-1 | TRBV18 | ASSTLAGGSDNEQF
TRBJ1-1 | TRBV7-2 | ASSFLGTEAF
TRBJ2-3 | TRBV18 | ASSPRDRGTDTQY
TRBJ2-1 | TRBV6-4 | ASSGVAGGYNEQF
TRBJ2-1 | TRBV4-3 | ASSQEGTGAREQF
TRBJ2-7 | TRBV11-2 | ASRGQGALGQY
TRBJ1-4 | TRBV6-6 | ASGGDRLPEKLF
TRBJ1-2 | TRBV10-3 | AISPGTGGIGGYT
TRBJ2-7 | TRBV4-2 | ASSQDYGLYEQY
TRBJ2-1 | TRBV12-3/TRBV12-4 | ASSLMADNEQF
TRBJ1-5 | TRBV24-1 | ATSDPRGSNQPQH
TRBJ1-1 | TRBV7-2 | ASSQVAGGYTEAF
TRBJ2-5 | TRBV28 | ASSQPRDRGKETQY
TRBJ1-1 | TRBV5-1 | ASSSSGERGTEAF
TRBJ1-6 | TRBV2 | ASSVYRDSPLH
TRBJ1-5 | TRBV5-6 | ASSLYTGGNQPQH
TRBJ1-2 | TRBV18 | ASSPTGDPSYGYT
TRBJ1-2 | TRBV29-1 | SVEWTGGYGYT
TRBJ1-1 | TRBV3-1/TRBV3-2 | ASSQGRRVDRVAEAF
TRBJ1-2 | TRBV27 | ASSSIRDNLYGYT
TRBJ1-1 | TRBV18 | ASSTAGAGNTEAF
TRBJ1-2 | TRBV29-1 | SVEGQSGGYT
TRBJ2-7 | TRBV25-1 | ASSDQGRGAYEQY
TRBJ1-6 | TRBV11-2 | ASSLAGTENSPLH
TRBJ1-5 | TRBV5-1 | ASSPGTGPQPQH
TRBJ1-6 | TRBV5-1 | ASSLSGQGNSPLH
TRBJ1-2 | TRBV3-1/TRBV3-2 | ASSQDWGRAANYGYT
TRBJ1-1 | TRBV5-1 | ASSSGGTDGTEAF
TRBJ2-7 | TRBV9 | ASSPILGTGSHEQY
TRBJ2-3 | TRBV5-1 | ASSLGSLGVPDTQY
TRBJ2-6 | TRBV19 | ASSLRAPRANVLT
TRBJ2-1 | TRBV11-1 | ASSLGQGSHNEQF
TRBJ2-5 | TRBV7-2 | ASSLSLQGGTQY
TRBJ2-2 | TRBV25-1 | ASSDLAGDTGELF
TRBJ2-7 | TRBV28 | ASSSLPGIGAYEQY
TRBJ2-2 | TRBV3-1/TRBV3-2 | ASATTDRGPTGELF
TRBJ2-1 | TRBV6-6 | ASRSQGTYNEQF
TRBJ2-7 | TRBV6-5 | ASRDRSSYEQY